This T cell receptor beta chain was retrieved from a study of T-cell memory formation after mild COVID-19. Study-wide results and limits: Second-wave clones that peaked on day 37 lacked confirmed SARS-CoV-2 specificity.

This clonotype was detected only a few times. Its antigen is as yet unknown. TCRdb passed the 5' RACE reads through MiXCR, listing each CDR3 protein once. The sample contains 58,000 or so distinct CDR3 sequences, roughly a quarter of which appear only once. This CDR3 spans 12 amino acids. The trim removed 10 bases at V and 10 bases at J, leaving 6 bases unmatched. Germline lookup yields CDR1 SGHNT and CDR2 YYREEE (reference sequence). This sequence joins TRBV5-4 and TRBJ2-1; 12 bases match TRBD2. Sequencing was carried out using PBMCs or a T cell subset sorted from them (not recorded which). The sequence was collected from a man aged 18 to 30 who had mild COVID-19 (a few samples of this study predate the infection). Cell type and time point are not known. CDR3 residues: CAGLAGGREQFF. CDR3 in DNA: TGTGCCGGTCTAGCGGGGGGGCGCGAGCAGTTCTTC. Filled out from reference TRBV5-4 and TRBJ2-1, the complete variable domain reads ETGVTQSPTHLIKTRGQQVTLRCSSQSGHNTVSWYQQALGQGPQFIFQYYREEENGRGNFPPRFSGLQFPNYSSELNVNALELDDSALYLCAGLAGGREQFFGPGTRLTVL.